This TCR beta chain was recovered during a study of cytomegalovirus exposure and HLA in healthy donors (dated by TCRdb to about 2017). Some background on the complete study: In an earlier analysis of about 560 of the donors, 250 to 300 Gb of sequence data and about 110 million unique TCR beta sequences from some 170 million T cells were reported. Both class I and class II loci were covered by HLA typing, at four-digit resolution. To predict cytomegalovirus infection status, the study combined high-throughput TCR immunosequencing, statistical association of individual TCRs with disease status, and machine learning. Using immunosequencing, the study profiled T cell repertoires from around 680 subjects and related those repertoires to cytomegalovirus serostatus. Alongside the repertoire data, information on donor age, sex, ethnicity and CMV serostatus was compiled. All discovery cohort repertoires had been generated on a single sequencing platform. The study aimed to test whether signatures of past pathogen exposure could be identified by cataloging public T cell receptors. Besides the first cohort of 666 subjects, a separate validation cohort made up of 95 to 150 different subjects was used. Typing coverage differed by locus: A, B, C, DRB1 and DQB1 were typed in roughly 620-630 donors, DQA1 in approximately 520, DPA1 in roughly 590, and DPB1 in 450 to 490. The later analysis used no new phenotypic data to find candidate immune exposures, relying instead on TCR beta sequences and their occurrence across donors. Five DR-DQ haplotypes were treated as single units for association and clustering because of strong linkage in the cohort. In an earlier analysis of 500 to 650 of the donors, high-throughput TCR beta sequencing was used to judge whether each TCR beta V gene segment behaved as functional or pseudogenic. A later analysis re-analyzed previously published TCR beta repertoires from roughly 690 donors and added high-resolution HLA genotyping to study TCR occurrence patterns. A later genetic analysis used genome-wide SNP genotypes for about 65% of the 666 donors, treating that subset as a discovery cohort. Among 398 genotyped donors of the cohort, an average of around 240,000 unique TCR beta nucleotide sequences were sequenced per donor, roughly 20% of them non-productive. Of the approximately 400 genotyped donors, 65% to 90% fell in the genetic ancestry cluster associated with self-reported Caucasian donors. An early release that covered about 600 HLA-typed donors contained about 290 gigabases of sequencing data and 70 million to 100 million unique TCR sequences.

Results the study describes overall, beyond this receptor: When HLA alleles, especially DR and DQ, strongly co-occurred, TCR associations were difficult to assign to individual alleles. A group of highly shared sequence variants was considered likely to be a technical artifact of the sequencing pipeline. According to a later analysis, most CMV-associated TCR beta chains appeared to be HLA-restricted, and the HLA associations seemed to be driven largely by CMV exposure. Because the 87-base-pair reads could not distinguish some IMGT-functional V segments, including TRBV6-2 and TRBV6-3, those segments were excluded. An association between a missense DCLRE1C variant and V-gene and J-gene trimming of TCR beta chains was found in a later genetic analysis and replicated in an independent cohort. At a false discovery rate of 0.05, a later analysis linked 16,951 TCR beta sequences to specific HLA alleles. A total of 164 TCR beta chains were listed by the study as associated with cytomegalovirus. Only TCR beta chains were sequenced in this cohort, and the absence of alpha or paired-chain data limited detectable features. Most TCR sequences were seen in very few donors, while some public TCRs were found in many individuals. Sequencing depth was assumed to be roughly uniform across donors in the presence/absence analyses, though that assumption may not hold. Correlated functional status among segregating V segments might reflect linkage disequilibrium, but an unknown experimental factor could not be ruled out. CMV serostatus was the only immune exposure information available for the cohort. A later analysis found that HLA-associated TCR beta chains were more clonally expanded and had lower generation probabilities than equally common non-associated chains. According to a later genetic analysis, donors in an Asian-associated ancestry cluster had fewer N-insertions in productive TCRs than the approximately 610-donor mean. A later analysis found that TCR association rates varied across HLA loci, with DRB1 alleles showing the most associated TCRs and HLA-C alleles the fewest. According to the authors, the approach could potentially be generalized to other disease states and immunological phenotypes. In vitro tests confirmed that a few of the cytomegalovirus-associated TCR beta chains recognize cytomegalovirus antigens. In an earlier analysis of 587 of the donors, most TCR beta V segments appeared in productive rearrangements about 87% or about 30% of the time, broadly matching IMGT annotations. In a later analysis, several top co-occurrence clusters were reported to appear linked to parvovirus B19, influenza, CMV and Epstein-Barr virus. Because counts were too low, roughly 17 rarely observed V segments, including chromosome 9 orphons, were left out of the earlier analysis of 587 of the donors. The classifier was reported to diagnose cytomegalovirus status with high specificity and sensitivity in both the original cohort and the validation cohort. Because HLA typing was missing for some donors at each locus, association tests included only the typed subset. A further reported finding was that TCR beta sequences accurately predicted the HLA-A and HLA-B alleles for most subjects in the first cohort.

CDR1 MNHEY and CDR2 SVGAGI are derived from the germline V gene. V has 5 bases trimmed and J has 0 bases trimmed; junction bases matching no gene number 0. Measured from the cysteine to the phenylalanine, the CDR3 is 14 residues long. Only CDR3 DNA is held: 42 bases, read in frame from base 1. In total, 500 to 700 healthy bone marrow donors made up the cohort. At the time of sampling, every cohort member was nominally healthy, though immune exposures that went unrecorded were likely present. The donor tested CMV seronegative, placing the donor among the 350 to 400 seronegative members of the cohort. A peripheral blood sample was provided by each donor, and peripheral blood mononuclear cells were used for TCR beta sequencing. The Qiagen DNeasy Blood Extraction Kit was used to extract genomic DNA from the blood cell samples. This clone appeared once. Its antigen specificity is not known. Per-base quality was not reported, and no clone a single base away is much larger than it.

Libraries were built with the immunoSEQ multiplex PCR assay. The multiplex PCR relied on a mix of 60 forward primers for TCR Vbeta segments and 13 reverse primers for TCR Jbeta segments. Amplification of the CDR3 region of rearranged TCR beta genes was performed with a multiplex PCR assay on genomic DNA. The Illumina HiSeq System was used to sequence the amplified TCR beta libraries as 87-base-pair reads. The study's own analysis went as follows. In a later analysis, some 80 million unique TCR beta chains were counted across the 650 to 700 repertoires, and around 10 million of these chains were shared by at least two donors. A nearest-neighbor algorithm error-corrected the raw reads and collapsed the reads into unique sequences, merging closely related sequences to remove PCR and sequencing errors. Alignment of CDR3 sequences to IMGT reference sequences was used to assign V, D and J gene segments. For a sequence to be retained, a match of at least six nucleotides was required to both a V gene segment and a J gene segment. Rearrangements were called productive when the CDR3 lacked stop codons and stayed in frame with V and J; all others were non-productive. CDR3 was defined by IMGT convention, running from the second conserved V-encoded cysteine to the conserved J-encoded phenylalanine. The earlier analysis of about 620 of the donors excluded sequences that lacked an unambiguous match to a single V gene segment. An earlier analysis of approximately 590 of the donors called V segments functional above 56.7% productive rearrangements and segregating when the between-donor standard deviation exceeded 5%. A statistical classification framework was built for diagnosing cytomegalovirus status from the catalog of TCR beta chain sequences. A later analysis assigned V and J genes by comparing TCR nucleotide sequences with IMGT/GENE-DB human TR gene sequences. In a later analysis, CDR3 sequences and most-parsimonious VDJ recombination scenarios were assigned using the TCRdist pipeline. In a later analysis, each TCR beta chain was defined by its CDR3 amino acid sequence together with its V-gene family, and reads without a unique V-gene family were excluded. A later analysis removed roughly 590 highly shared, low-generation-probability nucleotide sequences to deal with suspected cross-contamination and a sequencing artifact. In a later analysis, a clonal expansion index was calculated for each public chain from normalized within-repertoire ranks of inferred template counts. In a later analysis, generation probabilities were computed using a VDJ recombination model fitted to out-of-frame rearrangements, and the results were checked against IGoR. A later analysis scored TCR-TCR, TCR-HLA and TCR-CMV co-occurrence with hypergeometric tests, applying a repertoire-size bias correction to TCR pairs. A later analysis estimated false discovery rates by permuting HLA or CMV assignments 20 times. A later analysis grouped co-occurring TCRs with DBSCAN, adding TCRdist sequence similarity when clustering within HLA-allele-positive subsets. Repertoires with fewer than 30,000 or more than 120,000 public chains were left out of co-occurrence clustering, as were five repertoires with anomalous nucleotide sharing. TCRdb provides this immuneACCESS table in a form limited to in-frame rearrangements. Some clones are lacking; in checked studies, under half of them reflect an unresolved V gene, and why the rest are absent is not known. The V and J calls and clone size were taken over from that table, and D and trimming were inferred from the DNA. The sample table holds roughly 180,000 clones, of which roughly 80% were seen once. Approximately 2.4% of the sample lies in the top ten.

The sequence derives from a male donor in good health and CMV-seronegative. The sample taken for sequencing was PBMCs. The chain couples TRBV6-5 to TRBJ2-7; 11 bases in between match TRBD1. The nucleotide sequence reads as follows: TGTGCCAGCAGTGGGACAGGGGGCTCCTACGAGCAGTACTTC. It specifies CASSGTGGSYEQYF.